This T cell receptor (beta chain) was identified in a study of blood T cell repertoires in COVID-19. The wider study: PBMCs, B-cell-depleted T cells, or T cells were the source of the cDNA or gDNA that made up the material.

Recruitment covered about two dozen US areas and drew participants whose ages spanned about 18 to 89 years. Cohort assignment relied on participant-reported clinical history. Exposed participants came across a COVID-19 case within 2 weeks before study entry. The V end lost 1 base, the J end lost 5 bases, and 16 bases lay between the germline ends. The CDR3 contains 16 residues. From germline, CDR1 is SGHNT and CDR2 YYREEE (reference sequence). The assay was immunoSEQ multiplex PCR, and TCRdb's table has in-frame clones only and misses some. The data show 250,000 to 400,000 clones, less than 85% seen once. This clone was counted once.

This clonotype originated in a young woman who had been exposed to COVID-19. The chain joins TRBV5-4 to TRBJ2-1; TRBD2 might be the D (7 bases). Sequencing used PBMCs or T cells enriched from blood (not recorded which). The CDR3 sequence is CASSLRAGAPNNEQFF. The DNA of the CDR3 is TGTGCCAGCAGCTTGAGGGCGGGGGCCCCAAACAATGAGCAGTTCTTC.